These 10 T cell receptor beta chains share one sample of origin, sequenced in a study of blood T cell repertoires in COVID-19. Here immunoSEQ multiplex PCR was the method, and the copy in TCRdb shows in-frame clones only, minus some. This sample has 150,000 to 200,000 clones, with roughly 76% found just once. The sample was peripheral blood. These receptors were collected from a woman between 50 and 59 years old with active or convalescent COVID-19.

The DNA for the CDR3 is TGTGCCAGCAGACACTTCACCGGGACAGGACTTCGGGCGGGCCCGAACACTGAAGCTTTCTTT. It is translated as CASRHFTGTGLRAGPNTEAFF. V and J are TRBV27 and TRBJ1-1; TRBD1 matches 8 bases. CDR1 is MNHEY and CDR2 is SMNVEV in the germline V gene (reference sequence). This CDR3 comprises 21 residues. Losses at the gene ends were 6 bases for V and 1 base for J; bases not matched to a gene: 25.

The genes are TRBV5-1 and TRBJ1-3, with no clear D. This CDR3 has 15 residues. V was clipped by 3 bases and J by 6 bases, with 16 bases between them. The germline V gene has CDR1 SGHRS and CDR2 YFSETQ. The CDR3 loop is CASSSGRQVENTIYF. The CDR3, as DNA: TGCGCCAGCAGCTCCGGTCGTCAGGTGGAAAACACCATATATTTT.

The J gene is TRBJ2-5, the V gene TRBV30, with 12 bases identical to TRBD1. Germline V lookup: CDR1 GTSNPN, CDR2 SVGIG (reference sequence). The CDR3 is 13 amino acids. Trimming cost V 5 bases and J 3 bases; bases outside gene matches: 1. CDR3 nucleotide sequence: TGTGCCTGGGGGACAGGGGGCGAAGAGACCCAGTACTTC. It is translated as CAWGTGGEETQYF.

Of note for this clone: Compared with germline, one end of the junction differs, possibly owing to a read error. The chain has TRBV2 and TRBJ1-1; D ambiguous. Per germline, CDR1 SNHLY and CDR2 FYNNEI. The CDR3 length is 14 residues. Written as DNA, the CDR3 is TGTGCCAGCAGTGAACAACTGGGCCTCCCCCCTAACAGATTT. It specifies CASSEQLGLPPNRF.

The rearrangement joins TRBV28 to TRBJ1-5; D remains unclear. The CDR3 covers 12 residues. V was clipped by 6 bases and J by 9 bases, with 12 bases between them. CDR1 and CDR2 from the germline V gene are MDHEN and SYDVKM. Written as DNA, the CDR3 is TGTGCCAGCAGCCTTGAGCGGGGGCCCCAGCATTTT. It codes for CASSLERGPQHF.

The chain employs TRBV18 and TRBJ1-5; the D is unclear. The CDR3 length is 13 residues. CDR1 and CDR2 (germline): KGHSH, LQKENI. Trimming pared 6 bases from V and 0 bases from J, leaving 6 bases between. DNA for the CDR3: TGTGCCAGCTCCCTTAATAGCAATCAGCCCCAGCATTTT. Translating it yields CASSLNSNQPQHF.

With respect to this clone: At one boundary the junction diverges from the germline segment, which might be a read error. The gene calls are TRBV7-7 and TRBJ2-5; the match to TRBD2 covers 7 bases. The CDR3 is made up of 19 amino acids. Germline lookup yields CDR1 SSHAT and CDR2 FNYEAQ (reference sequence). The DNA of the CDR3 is TGTGCTAGCAGCTTAGCGGGCGGACTAGGAGGGAAGGGAGGCGAGACCCAGTACTTC. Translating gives CASSLAGGLGGKGGETQYF. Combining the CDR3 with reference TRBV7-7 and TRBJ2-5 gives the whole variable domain GAGVSQSPRYKVTKRGQDVTLRCDPISSHATLYWYQQALGQGPEFLTYFNYEAQPDKSGLPSDRFSAERPEGSISTLTIQRTEQRDSAMYRCASSLAGGLGGKGGETQYFGPGTRLLVL.

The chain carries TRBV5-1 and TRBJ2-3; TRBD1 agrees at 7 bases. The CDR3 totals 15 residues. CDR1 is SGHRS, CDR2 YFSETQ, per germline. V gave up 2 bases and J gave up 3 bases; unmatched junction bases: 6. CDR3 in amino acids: CASSFHDRETDTQYF. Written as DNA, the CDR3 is TGCGCCAGCAGCTTCCATGACAGGGAAACAGATACGCAGTATTTT.

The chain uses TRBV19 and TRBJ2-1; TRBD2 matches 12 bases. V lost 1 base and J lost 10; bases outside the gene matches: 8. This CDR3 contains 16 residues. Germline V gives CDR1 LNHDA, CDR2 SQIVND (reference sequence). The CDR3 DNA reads TGTGCCAGTAGTATAGTAACTAGCGGGAGGCCGGGGGAGCAGTTCTTC. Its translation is CASSIVTSGRPGEQFF. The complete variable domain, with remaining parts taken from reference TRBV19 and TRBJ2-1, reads DGGITQSPKYLFRKEGQNVTLSCEQNLNHDAMYWYRQDPGQGLRLIYYSQIVNDFQKGDIAEGYSVSREKKESFPLTVTSAQKNPTAFYLCASSIVTSGRPGEQFFGPGTRLTVL.

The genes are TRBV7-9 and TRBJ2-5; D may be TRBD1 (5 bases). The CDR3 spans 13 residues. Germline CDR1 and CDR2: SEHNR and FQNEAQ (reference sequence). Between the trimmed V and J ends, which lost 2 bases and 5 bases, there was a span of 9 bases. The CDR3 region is CASSLLGRETQYF. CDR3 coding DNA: TGTGCCAGCAGCTTATTGGGGCGGGAGACCCAGTACTTC.